This T cell receptor beta chain was recorded in a study of cytomegalovirus exposure and HLA in healthy donors. Study observations and caveats: The study put 150 to 200 TCR beta chains on its list as cytomegalovirus-associated.

Trimming cost V 4 bases and J 5 bases; bases outside gene matches: 2. Germline V gene lookup returns CDR1 SGHAT and CDR2 FQNNGV. CDR3 length equals 13 residues. Note on this clone: Its cognate antigen is unknown.

The donors were part of the 120-subject validation cohort, which stood apart from the 666-subject first cohort. Profiled with immunoSEQ multiplex PCR; TCRdb holds only in-frame clones, not every one. The sample has some 260,000 clones; roughly 91% are singletons. The sample consisted of PBMCs. This clonotype was sampled from a woman aged 30 to 39 in good health and CMV-seronegative. The V and J genes are TRBV11-2 and TRBJ2-1, with TRBD1 matching over 7 bases. CDR3 sequence reads: CASSYTGDNEQFF. In nucleotides, the CDR3 is TGTGCCAGCAGCTACACAGGGGACAATGAGCAGTTCTTC.